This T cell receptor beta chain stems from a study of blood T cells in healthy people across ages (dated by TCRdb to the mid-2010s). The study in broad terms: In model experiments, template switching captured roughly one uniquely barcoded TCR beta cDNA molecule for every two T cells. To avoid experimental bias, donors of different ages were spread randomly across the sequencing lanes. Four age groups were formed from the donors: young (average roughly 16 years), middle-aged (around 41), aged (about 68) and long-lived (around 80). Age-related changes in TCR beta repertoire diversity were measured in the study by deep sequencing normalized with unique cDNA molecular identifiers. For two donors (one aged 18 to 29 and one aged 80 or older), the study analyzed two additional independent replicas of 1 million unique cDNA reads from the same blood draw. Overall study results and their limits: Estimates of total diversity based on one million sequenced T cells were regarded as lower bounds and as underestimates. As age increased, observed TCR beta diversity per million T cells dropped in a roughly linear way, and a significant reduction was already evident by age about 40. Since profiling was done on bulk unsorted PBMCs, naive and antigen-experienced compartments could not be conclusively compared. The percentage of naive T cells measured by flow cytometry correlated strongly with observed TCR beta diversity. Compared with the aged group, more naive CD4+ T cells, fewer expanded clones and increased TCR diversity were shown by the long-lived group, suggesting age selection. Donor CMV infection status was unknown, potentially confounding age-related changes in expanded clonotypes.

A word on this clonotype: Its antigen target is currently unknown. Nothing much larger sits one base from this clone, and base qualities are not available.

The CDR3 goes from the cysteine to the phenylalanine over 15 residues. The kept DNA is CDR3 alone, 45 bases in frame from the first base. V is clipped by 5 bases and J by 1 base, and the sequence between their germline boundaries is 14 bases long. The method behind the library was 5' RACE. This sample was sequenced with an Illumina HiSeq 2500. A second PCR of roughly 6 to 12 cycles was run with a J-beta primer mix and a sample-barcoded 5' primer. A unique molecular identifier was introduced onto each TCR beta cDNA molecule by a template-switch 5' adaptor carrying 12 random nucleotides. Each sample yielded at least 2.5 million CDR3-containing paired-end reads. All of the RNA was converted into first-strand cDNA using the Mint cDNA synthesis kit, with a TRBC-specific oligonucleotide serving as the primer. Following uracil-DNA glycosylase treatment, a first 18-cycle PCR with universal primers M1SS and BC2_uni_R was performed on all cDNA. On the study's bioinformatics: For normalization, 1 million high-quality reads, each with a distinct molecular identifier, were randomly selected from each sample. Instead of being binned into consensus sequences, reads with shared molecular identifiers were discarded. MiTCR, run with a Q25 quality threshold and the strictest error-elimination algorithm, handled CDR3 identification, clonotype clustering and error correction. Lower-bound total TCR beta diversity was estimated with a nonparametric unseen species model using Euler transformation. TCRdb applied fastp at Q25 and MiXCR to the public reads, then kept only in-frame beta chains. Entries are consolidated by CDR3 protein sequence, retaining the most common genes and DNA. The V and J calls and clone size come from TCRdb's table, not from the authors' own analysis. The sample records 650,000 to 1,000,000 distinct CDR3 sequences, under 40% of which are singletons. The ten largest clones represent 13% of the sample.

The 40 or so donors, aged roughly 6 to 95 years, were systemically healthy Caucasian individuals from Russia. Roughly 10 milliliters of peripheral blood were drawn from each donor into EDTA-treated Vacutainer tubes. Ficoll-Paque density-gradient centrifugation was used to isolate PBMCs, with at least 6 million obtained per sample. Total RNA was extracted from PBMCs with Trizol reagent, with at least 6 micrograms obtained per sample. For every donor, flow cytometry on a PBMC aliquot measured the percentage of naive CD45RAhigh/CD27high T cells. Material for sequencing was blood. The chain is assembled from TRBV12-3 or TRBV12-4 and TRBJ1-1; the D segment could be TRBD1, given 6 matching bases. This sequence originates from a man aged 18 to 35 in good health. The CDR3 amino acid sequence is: CASSPRGGPNTEAFF. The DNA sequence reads TGTGCCAGCAGTCCCCGGGGGGGGCCGAACACTGAAGCTTTCTTT.